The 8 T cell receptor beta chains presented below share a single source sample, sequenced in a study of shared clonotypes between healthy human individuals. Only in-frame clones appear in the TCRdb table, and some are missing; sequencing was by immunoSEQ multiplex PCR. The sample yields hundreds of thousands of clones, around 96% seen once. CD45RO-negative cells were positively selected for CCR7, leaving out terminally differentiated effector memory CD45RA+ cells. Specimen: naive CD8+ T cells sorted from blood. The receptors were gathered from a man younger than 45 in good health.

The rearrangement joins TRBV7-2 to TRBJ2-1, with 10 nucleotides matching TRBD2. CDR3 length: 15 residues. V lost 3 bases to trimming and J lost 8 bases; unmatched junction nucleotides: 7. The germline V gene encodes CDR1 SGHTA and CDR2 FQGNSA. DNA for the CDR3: TGTGCCAGCAGCTTGGCAGCGGGAGGGCCTCATGAGCAGTTCTTC. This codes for CASSLAAGGPHEQFF.

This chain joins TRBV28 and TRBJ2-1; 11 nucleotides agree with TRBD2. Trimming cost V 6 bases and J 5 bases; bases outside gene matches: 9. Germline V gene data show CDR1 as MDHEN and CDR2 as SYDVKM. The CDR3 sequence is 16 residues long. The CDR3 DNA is TGTGCCAGCAGCGAAAGACTAGCGGGGTCCCACAATGAGCAGTTCTTC. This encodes CASSERLAGSHNEQFF.

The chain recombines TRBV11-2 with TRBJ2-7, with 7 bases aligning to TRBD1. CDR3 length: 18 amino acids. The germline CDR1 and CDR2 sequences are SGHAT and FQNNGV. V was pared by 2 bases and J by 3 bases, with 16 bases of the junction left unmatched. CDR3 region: CASSLMYYDRAPDYEQYF. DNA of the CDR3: TGTGCCAGCAGCTTAATGTACTATGACAGGGCCCCTGACTACGAGCAGTACTTC.

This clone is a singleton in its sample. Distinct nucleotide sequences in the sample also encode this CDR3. As DNA, the CDR3 is TGTGCCAGCAGACCGGTGAACACCGGGGAGCTGTTTTTT. This sequence encodes CASRPVNTGELFF. The rearrangement links TRBV7-9 to TRBJ2-2; D uncertain. Trimming removed 6 bases at V and 1 base at J, with 6 bases between. The length of the CDR3 is 13 residues. Germline V gene data show CDR1 as SEHNR and CDR2 as FQNEAQ (reference sequence).

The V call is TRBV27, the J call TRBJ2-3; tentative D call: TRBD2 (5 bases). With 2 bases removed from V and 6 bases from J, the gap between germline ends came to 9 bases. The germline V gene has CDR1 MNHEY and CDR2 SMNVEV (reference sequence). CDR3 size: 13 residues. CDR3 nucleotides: TGTGCCAGCAGTTTAGCGGGTGGGGATACGCAGTATTTT. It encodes CASSLAGGDTQYF.

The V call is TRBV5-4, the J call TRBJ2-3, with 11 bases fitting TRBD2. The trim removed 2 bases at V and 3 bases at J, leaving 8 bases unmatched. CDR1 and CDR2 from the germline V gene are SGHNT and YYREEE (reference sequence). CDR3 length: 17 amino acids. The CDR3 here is CASSFPPGLAETDTQYF. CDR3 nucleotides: TGTGCCAGCAGCTTTCCACCGGGACTAGCGGAGACAGATACGCAGTATTTT.

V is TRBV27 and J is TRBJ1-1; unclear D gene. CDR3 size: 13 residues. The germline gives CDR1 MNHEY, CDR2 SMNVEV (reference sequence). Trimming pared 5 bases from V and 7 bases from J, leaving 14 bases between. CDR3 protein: CASSRGVGGEAFF. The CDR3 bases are TGTGCCAGCAGTCGCGGGGTGGGAGGTGAAGCTTTCTTT.

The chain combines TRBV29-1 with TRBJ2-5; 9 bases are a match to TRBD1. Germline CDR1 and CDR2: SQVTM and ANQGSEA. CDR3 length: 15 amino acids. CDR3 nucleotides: TGCACCTCGAGCCCCACAGGGGGCGAGTCGGAGACCCAGTACTTC. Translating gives CTSSPTGGESETQYF. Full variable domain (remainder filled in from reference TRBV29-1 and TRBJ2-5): SAVISQKPSRDICQRGTSLTIQCQVDSQVTMMFWYRQQPGQSLTLIATANQGSEATYESGFVIDKFPISRPNLTFSTLTVSNMSPEDSSIYLCTSSPTGGESETQYFGPGTRLLVL.